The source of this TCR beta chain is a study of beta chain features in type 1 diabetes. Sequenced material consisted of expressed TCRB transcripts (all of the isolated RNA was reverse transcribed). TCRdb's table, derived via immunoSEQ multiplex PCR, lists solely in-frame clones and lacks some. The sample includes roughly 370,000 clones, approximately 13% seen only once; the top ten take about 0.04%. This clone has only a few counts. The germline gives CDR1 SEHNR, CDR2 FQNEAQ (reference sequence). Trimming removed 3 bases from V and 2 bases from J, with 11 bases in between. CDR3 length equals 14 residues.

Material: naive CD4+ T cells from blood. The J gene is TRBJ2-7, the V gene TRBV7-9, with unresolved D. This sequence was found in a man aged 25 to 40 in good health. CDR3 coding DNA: TGTGCCAGCAGCTTTCAACGACGACCCTACGAGCAGTACTTC. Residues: CASSFQRRPYEQYF. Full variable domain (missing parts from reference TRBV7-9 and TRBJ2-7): DTGVSQNPRHKITKRGQNVTFRCDPISEHNRLYWYRQTLGQGPEFLTYFQNEAQLEKSRLLSDRFSAERPKGSFSTLEIQRTEQGDSAMYLCASSFQRRPYEQYFGPGTRLTVT.